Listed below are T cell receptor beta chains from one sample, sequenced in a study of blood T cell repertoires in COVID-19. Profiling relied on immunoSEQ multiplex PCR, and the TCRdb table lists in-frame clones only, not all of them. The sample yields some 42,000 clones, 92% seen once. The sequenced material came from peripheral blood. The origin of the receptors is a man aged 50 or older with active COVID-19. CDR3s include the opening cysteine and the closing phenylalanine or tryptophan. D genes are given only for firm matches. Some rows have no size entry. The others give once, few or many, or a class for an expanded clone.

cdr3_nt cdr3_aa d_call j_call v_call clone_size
TGCGCCAGCAGCTGGGGACAGGGAATTAATTCACCCCTCCACTTT CASSWGQGINSPLHF TRBD1 TRBJ1-6 TRBV5-1 once
TGTGCCAGCATGCAGGGAGGAGAGACCCAGTACTTC CASMQGGETQYF - TRBJ2-5 TRBV6-5 -
TGTGCCAGCAGCTTGGACAGGGATCAGCCCCAGCATTTT CASSLDRDQPQHF - TRBJ1-5 TRBV5-6 -
TGTGCCAGCAGTTTCGCGTCGGAGGGGACTGAAGCTTTCTTT CASSFASEGTEAFF - TRBJ1-1 TRBV9 -
TGTGCCAGCAGCAACGACCTACAGGGTTCCAATGAGCAGTTCTTC CASSNDLQGSNEQFF - TRBJ2-1 TRBV7-3 medium-sized
TGCGCCAGCAGTGAGTCGGGCCTAGCGGGGTACGAGCAGTACTTC CASSESGLAGYEQYF TRBD2 TRBJ2-7 TRBV10-1 -
TGTGCCAGCAGACCTACCGGGAACGACGGGGGCTACACCTTC CASRPTGNDGGYTF - TRBJ1-2 TRBV7-3 -
TGTGCCAGTAGTCCGGGTAGCGGGTGGACCGGGGAGCTGTTTTTT CASSPGSGWTGELFF TRBD2 TRBJ2-2 TRBV19 -
TGTGCCAGCACCGATAGCGGGAGACCTTATAATGAGCAGTTCTTC CASTDSGRPYNEQFF TRBD2 TRBJ2-1 TRBV28 -
TGTGCCAGCAGCCAAGGAGCAGCGGGAGTTTTCGAGCAGTTCTTC CASSQGAAGVFEQFF TRBD2 TRBJ2-1 TRBV7-8 -
TGTGCCAGCAGTTTGGCGGGCAGGGGCTATGGCTACACCTTC CASSLAGRGYGYTF - TRBJ1-2 TRBV28 -
TGTGCCAGCAGCCCCACCAGGGACAGGGGTATACAGCCCCAGCATTTT CASSPTRDRGIQPQHF TRBD1 TRBJ1-5 TRBV7-2 -
TGTGCCAGCAGCTTAGGAGGGGGAGGGACTGAAGCTTTCTTT CASSLGGGGTEAFF - TRBJ1-1 TRBV7-2 -
TGCGCCAGCAGCTCGGGGGACAGGGGGAGCACTGAAGCTTTCTTT CASSSGDRGSTEAFF TRBD1 TRBJ1-1 TRBV5-1 -
TGTGCCAGTAGTATACGGGGCAATCAGCCCCAGCATTTT CASSIRGNQPQHF - TRBJ1-5 TRBV19 few
TGTGCCAGTCGGAAGTCGGAGGGCCGGGGCAATGAGCAGTTCTTC CASRKSEGRGNEQFF - TRBJ2-1 TRBV19 -
TGTGCCAGCAGTGCTAGTGAAGAGACCCAGTACTTC CASSASEETQYF - TRBJ2-5 TRBV28 once
TGTGCCAGCAGCCAAGAAAGAGGGACTAGCGGGGGCTACGAGCAGTACTTC CASSQERGTSGGYEQYF TRBD2 TRBJ2-7 TRBV4-2 -
TGTGCCAGCAGTGAAGACGTACTCGGGGAGCTGTTTTTT CASSEDVLGELFF - TRBJ2-2 TRBV2 -
TGTGCCAGCAGCTTCACTAGCGGGAGGCTCGCAGATACGCAGTATTTT CASSFTSGRLADTQYF TRBD2 TRBJ2-3 TRBV7-9 -
TGTGCCACCAGCGGGGTCGGCAGGGGTTATGGGACCCAGTACTTC CATSGVGRGYGTQYF - TRBJ2-5 TRBV15 -
TGTGCCTACGAACAGGCGACGAACACTGAAGCTTTCTTT CAYEQATNTEAFF - TRBJ1-1 TRBV30 -
TGCGCCAGCACCCCAGGGCCCGGGACAGTGGGCTACAATGAGCAGTTCTTC CASTPGPGTVGYNEQFF TRBD1 TRBJ2-1 TRBV10-1 -
TGTGCCAGCAGCTTGTGGCAGGGGCCTGACATCTATGGCTACACCTTC CASSLWQGPDIYGYTF - TRBJ1-2 TRBV5-8 -
TGTGCCAGCAGTTTATCCACAGGGTCTTCAAGTGGATACAATGAGCAGTTCTTC CASSLSTGSSSGYNEQFF - TRBJ2-1 TRBV28 -
TGTGCCGGGGGAGGACCCGTGGGGGAGCAGTACTTC CAGGGPVGEQYF - TRBJ2-7 TRBV2 -
TGTGCCAGCAGCCCGTCCTTCCTCCAGGGAAATGGCTACACCTTC CASSPSFLQGNGYTF - TRBJ1-2 TRBV5-6 -
TGTGCCAGCAGTCCGATCGACAGGGCCACTGAAGCTTTCTTT CASSPIDRATEAFF TRBD1 TRBJ1-1 TRBV28 -
TGTGCCACCAAGTCGCAGGTTGAAAAACTGTTTTTT CATKSQVEKLFF - TRBJ1-4 TRBV28 -
TGCGCCAGCAGCTCGGTGCCCCAAGAGACCCAGTACTTC CASSSVPQETQYF - TRBJ2-5 TRBV5-1 few